This is a list of T cell receptor beta chains from one sample in a study of blood T cell repertoires in COVID-19. TCRdb keeps only in-frame clones here, not all; method: immunoSEQ multiplex PCR. The sample has under 100,000 clones; 85% to 90% are singletons. The sample comprised peripheral blood. The receptors stem from a human donor in a cohort sampled during active COVID-19. CDR3s include the opening cysteine and the closing phenylalanine or tryptophan. The D gene is left open where the match is weak. The size field is filled for only some rows; it gives once, few, many or a size class.

>TRBD2|.|TRBJ2-2|TRBV18
TGTGCCAGCCGCGGTAGCGGGCTTCACACCGGGGAGCTGTTTTTT
CASRGSGLHTGELFF
>TRBD1|.|TRBJ1-2|TRBV7-2
TGTGCCAGCAGCCCTGGGACAGGGCGCTATGGCTACACCTTC
CASSPGTGRYGYTF
>TRBD2|.|TRBJ2-1|TRBV5-1
TGCGCCAGCAGCTTTAGCGGGAGTAGGTACAATGAGCAGTTCTTC
CASSFSGSRYNEQFF
>TRBD2|.|TRBJ2-3|TRBV5-4
TGTGCCAGCAGCTTGACTAGCGGGAGTATTTCAGATACGCAGTATTTT
CASSLTSGSISDTQYF
>.|few|TRBJ1-5|TRBV28
TGTGCCAGCAGTGAGGGACTGATTAGCAATCAGCCCCAGCATTTT
CASSEGLISNQPQHF
>.|.|TRBJ1-1|TRBV30
TGTGCCTGGAGTGGTTTTTCAAAAACTGAAGCTTTCTTT
CAWSGFSKTEAFF
>TRBD2|.|TRBJ2-7|TRBV7-3
TGTGCCAGCAGCTATCCGGGACTAGCGGGAAGAAGGACCTACGAGCAGTACTTC
CASSYPGLAGRRTYEQYF
>.|.|TRBJ1-3|TRBV18
TGTGCCAGCTCACCATGGGGGGGGGCCATGACCTCTGGAAACACCATATATTTT
CASSPWGGAMTSGNTIYF
>.|.|TRBJ2-7|TRBV28
TGTGCCAGCAGTTTGGGGGGGGCAAGCTACGAGCAGTACTTC
CASSLGGASYEQYF
>.|.|TRBJ2-5|TRBV11-3
TGTGCCAGCAGCTTGGAGAGGGAAGGCGGGGAGACCCAGTACTTC
CASSLEREGGETQYF
>TRBD1|.|TRBJ2-1|TRBV7-9
TGTGCCAGCACCCTGACACCGGGACAGGGCTACAATGAGCAGTTCTTC
CASTLTPGQGYNEQFF
>TRBD1|once|TRBJ2-7|TRBV6-5
TGTGCCAGCAGTTACGGCCCCGACAGGGCCTACGAGCAGTACTTC
CASSYGPDRAYEQYF
>TRBD2|.|TRBJ2-1|TRBV2
TGTGCCAGCAGTCTAACTAGCGGGAGGGATAATGAGCAGTTCTTC
CASSLTSGRDNEQFF
>.|.|TRBJ1-1|TRBV19
TGTGCCAGTAGTATAAGTTCAGGGAACACTGAAGCTTTCTTT
CASSISSGNTEAFF
>TRBD2|.|TRBJ2-1|TRBV19
TGTGCCAGTAGTTCCCTAGCGGGAGAAGGATCCTACAATGAGCAGTTCTTC
CASSSLAGEGSYNEQFF
>.|.|TRBJ2-5|TRBV2
TGTGCCAGCACTCGGACTCCTGCCAGCCATCAAGAGACCCAGTACTTC
CASTRTPASHQETQYF
>TRBD1|.|TRBJ2-7|TRBV18
TGTGCCAGCTCACTGACAGGGGTCTACGAGCAGTACTTC
CASSLTGVYEQYF
>TRBD2|.|TRBJ2-2|TRBV29-1
TGCAGCGTTGGGGGAGGGCTAGCGGGAGTTCCGAACACCGGGGAGCTGTTTTTT
CSVGGGLAGVPNTGELFF
>TRBD1|.|TRBJ1-1|TRBV27
TGTGCCAGTCAGGGGGCAGGCATCACTGAAGCTTTCTTT
CASQGAGITEAFF
>TRBD1|.|TRBJ1-1|TRBV5-6
TGTGCCAGCAGCTGGGACAGGGGGTATACTGAAGCTTTCTTT
CASSWDRGYTEAFF
>.|.|TRBJ1-1|TRBV5-1
TGCGCCAGCAGCTTGTCGACAGTGAACACTGAAGCTTTCTTT
CASSLSTVNTEAFF
>TRBD1|.|TRBJ1-3|TRBV27
TGTGCCAGCAGTCGGGACAGGAGCTCTGGAAACACCATATATTTT
CASSRDRSSGNTIYF
>.|.|TRBJ2-2|TRBV28
TGTGCCAGCAGTCCACACGATCGCGGGGAGCTGTTTTTT
CASSPHDRGELFF
>.|.|TRBJ1-2|TRBV4-2
TGTGCCAGCAGCCAAGATCACCGACAGACTAACTATGGCTACACCTTC
CASSQDHRQTNYGYTF
>TRBD1|.|TRBJ2-7|TRBV7-2
TGTGCCAGCAGCTTAGGGGGGGGACAGGGGAACGAGCAGTACTTC
CASSLGGGQGNEQYF
>.|.|TRBJ2-3|TRBV5-1
TGCGCCAGCACCACCGTGGGAGTTAGCCGGGGAGATACGCAGTATTTT
CASTTVGVSRGDTQYF
>TRBD1|.|TRBJ1-4|TRBV7-9
TGTGCCAGCAGCCAGACAGGGGAGGATGAAAAACTGTTTTTT
CASSQTGEDEKLFF
>.|.|TRBJ1-3|TRBV9
TGTGCCAGCAGCGGACAAATGAATAGACGGCTCTCTGGAAACACCATATATTTT
CASSGQMNRRLSGNTIYF
>.|.|TRBJ1-1|TRBV6-5
TGTGCCAGCAGCCGGACAGCTTCCACTGAAGCTTTCTTT
CASSRTASTEAFF
>.|.|TRBJ1-1|TRBV6-1
TGTGCCAGCAGTGAAGCACTGCGAGGAGCTGAAGCTTTCTTT
CASSEALRGAEAFF
>TRBD1|.|TRBJ2-1|TRBV28
TGTGCCAGCAGTTTTGCGTTGGCGGGACAGGGGACGGTCGGTGAGCAGTTCTTC
CASSFALAGQGTVGEQFF
>TRBD1|.|TRBJ1-1|TRBV18
TGTGCCAGCTCACCACTGGGACAGGGGGACGAAGCTTTCTTT
CASSPLGQGDEAFF
>TRBD1|.|TRBJ2-6|TRBV7-8
TGTGCCAGCAGCTTAGTAACAGGGGGTCTTGGAGCTGGGGCCAACGTCCTGACTTTC
CASSLVTGGLGAGANVLTF
>.|.|TRBJ2-1|TRBV3-1/TRBV3-2
TGTGCCAGCACCCAAGGGCGGGGAAAGGAGCAGTTCTTC
CASTQGRGKEQFF
>.|.|TRBJ2-1|TRBV21-1
TGTGCCAGCAGCACAGGACTAGCGGGAGGGCCTTCAGCAGACAATGAGCAGTTCTTC
CASSTGLAGGPSADNEQFF
>.|.|TRBJ2-2|TRBV19
TGTGCCAGTAGTAGGGGAGAATGGAACACCGGGGAGCTGTTTTTT
CASSRGEWNTGELFF
>TRBD2|.|TRBJ2-1|TRBV6-1
TGTGCCAGCAGTGACATTGGGGTCCTAGCGGGGTACAATGAGCAGTTCTTC
CASSDIGVLAGYNEQFF
>.|.|TRBJ1-3|TRBV19
TGTGCCAGTAGTAGTGGACAACCTTCCTCTGGAAACACCATATATTTT
CASSSGQPSSGNTIYF
>.|.|TRBJ1-2|TRBV5-1
TGCGCCAGCAGCCGAGGGTCACAGTTTTATGGCTACACCTTC
CASSRGSQFYGYTF
>.|few|TRBJ1-2|TRBV18
TGTGCCAGCTCACCATTGGGGCAAGATGCTGGCTACACCTTC
CASSPLGQDAGYTF
>.|.|TRBJ1-2|TRBV24-1
TGTGCCACCAGTGACCCTGGACTCGCCTATGGCTACACCTTC
CATSDPGLAYGYTF
>.|few|TRBJ1-3|TRBV6-2/TRBV6-3
TGTGCCAGCAGTTACAGGGGGACTGGAAACACCATATATTTT
CASSYRGTGNTIYF
>.|.|TRBJ1-6|TRBV5-6
TGTGCCAGCAGCTTGAACAGGCTTCCCTATTCACCCCTCCACTTT
CASSLNRLPYSPLHF
>.|once|TRBJ2-1|TRBV7-9
TGTGGAGTCAATAGTAATGAGCAGTTCTTC
CGVNSNEQFF
>.|few|TRBJ1-6|TRBV3-1/TRBV3-2
TGTGCCAGCAGCCCTACGGGGGATTCACCCCTCCACTTT
CASSPTGDSPLHF
>.|.|TRBJ2-1|TRBV10-1
TGCGCCAGCAGTGACCTAAGCAATGAGCAGTTCTTC
CASSDLSNEQFF
>TRBD1|.|TRBJ1-6|TRBV11-2
TGTGCCAGCAGCTTTGGCAGGGACAGTTCACCCCTCCACTTT
CASSFGRDSSPLHF
>TRBD1|.|TRBJ2-5|TRBV28
TGTGCCAGCAGCCGAACCGGGACAGGTGAAGAGACCCAGTACTTC
CASSRTGTGEETQYF
>TRBD2|.|TRBJ2-3|TRBV5-1
TGCGCCAGCAGCTCGACTAGCCGGTGGGATACGCAGTATTTT
CASSSTSRWDTQYF
>.|.|TRBJ2-2|TRBV7-9
TGTGCCAGCAGCCCACAGTACGGGGAGCTGTTTTTT
CASSPQYGELFF
>.|.|TRBJ1-3|TRBV9
TGTGCCAGCAGCGTAGACTACCGGATTCAAGCCCCTGGAAACACCATATATTTT
CASSVDYRIQAPGNTIYF
>.|.|TRBJ1-1|TRBV5-1
TGCGCCAGCAGCTCTGACGGGGGGGCGCGGTGGAACACTGAAGCTTTCTTT
CASSSDGGARWNTEAFF
>.|.|TRBJ1-6|TRBV6-5
TGTGCCAGCAGCCTAAATAATTCACCCCTCCACTTT
CASSLNNSPLHF
>.|.|TRBJ1-5|TRBV28
TGTGCCAGCAGTTTGGGGCAGGTCGATCAGCCCCAGCATTTT
CASSLGQVDQPQHF
>TRBD1|.|TRBJ2-2|TRBV7-9
TGTGCCAGCAGCTTAGGGGACAGGGATTATACCGGGGAGCTGTTTTTT
CASSLGDRDYTGELFF
>.|few|TRBJ2-7|TRBV5-6
TGTGCCAGCAGCTCGGACAGCTACGAGCAGTACTTC
CASSSDSYEQYF